This T cell receptor (beta chain) derives from a study of shared clonotypes between healthy human individuals. There are 14 residues in the CDR3. V lost 6 bases and J 0 bases, leaving 9 bases between the germline ends. CDR1 is MNHNS and CDR2 is SASEGT in the germline V gene. Only in-frame clones appear in the TCRdb table, and some are missing; sequencing was by immunoSEQ multiplex PCR. The sample records 2 million to 3 million clones, approximately 93% being singletons. This TCR derives from a man aged 18 to 29 in good health. Some clones in this sample may be carry-over from other donors' samples. The sample was naive CD4+ T cells from PBMCs. Noted subset: CD45RA+ positively selected. The J gene is TRBJ1-5, the V gene TRBV6-1, with D perhaps TRBD1 (5 bases). CDR3 DNA: TGTGCCAGCAGGGGACGGATTAGCAATCAGCCCCAGCATTTT. Its protein is CASRGRISNQPQHF.